This T cell receptor (beta chain) was sequenced during a study of PD-L1 blockade in urothelial cancer listed by TCRdb under 2017. As for the study more broadly: Every patient began therapy in 2014 and was given atezolizumab 1,200 mg intravenously every 3 weeks. Blood samples yielded a median of around 130,000 T cells and more than 80,000 unique TCRs, with median clonality roughly 0.082. The study was an exploratory multi-omic analysis of somatic, immune and clinical correlates of response to PD-L1 blockade with atezolizumab in urothelial cancer. Pretreatment blood TCR-seq was available for around 29 patients, at least one posttreatment blood collection was obtained for around 24 patients, and tumor TCR-seq was available for around 24 patients. Several patients achieved durable clinical benefit and roughly 20 did not. Blood samples were analyzed 3 weeks after the start of treatment (second dose) and 6 weeks after the start of treatment. Durable clinical benefit was defined as progression-free survival longer than 6 months, and TCR features were also tested against progression-free and overall survival. An ECOG performance status of 0 or 1 was recorded for the patients, and 0 to 3 prior chemotherapy regimens had been received by the patients. Pretreatment tumor samples, along with matched peripheral blood collected serially before and after atezolizumab treatment, underwent TCR sequencing. In the same patients, pretreatment tumors underwent whole exome sequencing and RNA sequencing in addition to TCR sequencing. About 85% of the 29 patients were identified as males with urothelial cancer of bladder origin, and a prior smoking history was reported by 18 of 29 patients. What the research found in general, with its limitations: At 3 weeks after the start of treatment, tumor-associated TCR clones in peripheral blood had expanded more in patients with durable benefit (n of about 20, p = 0.022). A pretreatment peripheral blood TCR clonality below the median was linked to improved progression-free and overall survival. Because of the small sample size (n ≈ 31) and the many exploratory analyses performed, the results are intended to be regarded as hypothesis-generating.

Explained via the paper, the time point label denotes: pretreatment peripheral blood. A total of around 30 patients with locally advanced or metastatic urothelial carcinoma, treated at Memorial Sloan Kettering on a trial protocol, made up the cohort. Peripheral blood mononuclear cells were collected from each patient pretreatment and during treatment, giving between 1 and 8 total time points per patient. The Qiagen DNeasy Blood extraction kit was used to purify genomic DNA from total PBMCs and from tumor samples. PBMCs were collected pretreatment and during treatment, and were isolated and stored as previously described. Each PCR received spiked-in synthetic TCR analog templates so that absolute template abundance could be estimated from read counts. Using the immunoSEQ assay, TCRbeta CDR3 regions were amplified from genomic DNA with bias-controlled V and J gene primers. Sequencing of rearranged TCRbeta segments was done at approximately 20X coverage. Per the authors' processing: Clustering was used to correct sequencing errors, and CDR3s were annotated against IMGT to assign V, D and J genes. Out-of-frame and stop-codon sequences were excluded, and only productive TCRbeta rearrangements were used in downstream analyses. Clonality was calculated as one minus the Shannon entropy normalized by the log of the number of unique productive sequences. Fisher's exact test with Benjamini-Hochberg correction, at a threshold of adjusted p below 0.01, was used to find clones that differed between time points or between blood and tumor. The table comes from immuneACCESS by way of TCRdb, which keeps in-frame sequences with V and J called. Part of the clones is missing from these tables; in studies checked, under half for an unresolved V gene and the rest for unknown reasons. V, J and clone size are taken as reported in that table, and D and trimming were inferred from the DNA itself. This sample comprises roughly 30,000 clones, about 87% of them detected only once. The biggest ten clones account for about 15% of the sample.

The V end gives up 2 bases and the J end 5 bases, leaving 11 bases in the junction not matched to a gene. From the cysteine up to the phenylalanine, the CDR3 has a length of 16 residues. The DNA shown is the 48-base CDR3, in frame from base 1. Reading the germline V gene gives CDR1 MNHNS and CDR2 SASEGT. This clone was picked up one time. Its cognate antigen has yet to be identified. No base quality values were provided; no much bigger clone lies one nucleotide off. The rearrangement combines TRBV6-1 with TRBJ2-5, with TRBD2 matching 7 junction bases. The receptor's source is a man aged 55 to 70 with urothelial cancer. The sequences come from PBMCs, collected around atezolizumab (anti-PD-L1) treatment. The DNA reads TGTGCCAGCAGTGAATATGGGAGGGTCATGTGGGAGACCCAGTACTTC. Its product reads: CASSEYGRVMWETQYF.